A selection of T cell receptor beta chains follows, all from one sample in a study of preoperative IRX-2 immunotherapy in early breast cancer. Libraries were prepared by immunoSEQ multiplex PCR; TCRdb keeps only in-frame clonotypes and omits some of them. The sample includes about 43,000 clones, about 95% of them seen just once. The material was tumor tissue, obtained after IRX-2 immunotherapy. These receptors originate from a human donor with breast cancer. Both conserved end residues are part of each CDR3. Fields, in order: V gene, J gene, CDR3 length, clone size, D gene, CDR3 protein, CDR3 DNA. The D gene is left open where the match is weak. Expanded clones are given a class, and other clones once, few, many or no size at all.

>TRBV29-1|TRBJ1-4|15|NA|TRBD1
CSVVNSGTGREKLFF
TGCAGCGTGGTAAACTCCGGGACAGGGAGGGAAAAACTGTTTTTT
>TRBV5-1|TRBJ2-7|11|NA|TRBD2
CAIGEGHEQYF
TGCGCCATCGGGGAGGGTCACGAGCAGTACTTC
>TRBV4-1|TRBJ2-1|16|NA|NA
CASSFNPPIPRGEQFF
TGCGCCAGCAGCTTTAACCCACCCATCCCTAGGGGGGAGCAGTTCTTC
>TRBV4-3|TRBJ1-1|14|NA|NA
CASSQDPSGTEAFF
TGCGCCAGCAGCCAAGATCCATCGGGCACTGAAGCTTTCTTT
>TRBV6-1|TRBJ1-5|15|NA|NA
CASSESLGGNQPQHF
TGTGCCAGCAGTGAAAGTTTGGGGGGCAATCAGCCCCAGCATTTT
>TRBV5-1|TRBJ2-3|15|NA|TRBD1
CASSGGDRGPDTQYF
TGCGCCAGCAGCGGGGGGGACAGGGGGCCAGATACGCAGTATTTT
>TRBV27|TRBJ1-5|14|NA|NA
CASSGHEQSQPQHF
TGTGCCAGCAGTGGACACGAACAAAGTCAGCCCCAGCATTTT
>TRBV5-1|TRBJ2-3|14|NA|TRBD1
CASSSGQGTDTQYF
TGCGCCAGCAGCTCTGGACAGGGAACAGATACGCAGTATTTT
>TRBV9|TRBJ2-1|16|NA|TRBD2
CASSPRGLVVSDEQFF
TGTGCCAGCAGCCCGCGGGGACTAGTAGTATCCGATGAGCAGTTCTTC
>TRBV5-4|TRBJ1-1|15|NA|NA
CASSSDGGGGTEAFF
TGTGCCAGCAGCTCAGACGGGGGCGGAGGCACTGAAGCTTTCTTT
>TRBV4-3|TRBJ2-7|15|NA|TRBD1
CASSQDPGQGYEQYF
TGCGCCAGCAGCCAAGATCCGGGACAGGGCTACGAGCAGTACTTC
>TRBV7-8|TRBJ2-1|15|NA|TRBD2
CASSLVAGVYNEQFF
TGTGCCAGCAGCTTAGTAGCGGGGGTATACAATGAGCAGTTCTTC
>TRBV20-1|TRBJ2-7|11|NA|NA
CSAETPYEQYF
TGCAGTGCTGAGACCCCCTACGAGCAGTACTTC
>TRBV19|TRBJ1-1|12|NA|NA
CASSKRDTEAFF
TGTGCCAGTAGTAAGCGGGACACTGAAGCTTTCTTT
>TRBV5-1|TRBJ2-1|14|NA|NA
CASSLDRLANEQFF
TGCGCCAGCAGCTTGGATAGGCTGGCCAATGAGCAGTTCTTC
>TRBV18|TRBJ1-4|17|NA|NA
CASSPRPVGQGNEKLFF
TGTGCCAGCTCACCACGCCCGGTAGGTCAAGGAAATGAAAAACTGTTTTTT
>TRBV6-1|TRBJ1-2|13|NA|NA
CASIDPQGLRATF
TGTGCCAGCATCGACCCGCAGGGACTCCGAGCCACCTTC
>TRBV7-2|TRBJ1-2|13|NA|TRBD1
CASSPDRGGGYTF
TGTGCCAGCAGCCCCGACAGGGGGGGTGGCTACACCTTC
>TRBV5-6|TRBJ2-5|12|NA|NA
CASSLSRETQYF
TGTGCCAGCAGCTTGTCGCGGGAGACCCAGTACTTC
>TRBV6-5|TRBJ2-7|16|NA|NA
CASSYGFGTKIYEQYF
TGTGCCAGCAGTTACGGGTTTGGGACAAAGATCTACGAGCAGTACTTC
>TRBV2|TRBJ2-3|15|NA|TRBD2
CASSGVAGGPDTQYF
TGTGCCAGCAGTGGAGTCGCGGGGGGGCCAGATACGCAGTATTTT
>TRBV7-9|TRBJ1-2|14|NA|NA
CASSPTGVFYGYTF
TGTGCCAGCAGCCCCACGGGGGTATTCTATGGCTACACCTTC
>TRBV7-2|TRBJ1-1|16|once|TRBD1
CASSLRRGQGSSEAFF
TGTGCCAGCAGCTTACGCAGGGGACAGGGTAGCTCTGAAGCTTTCTTT
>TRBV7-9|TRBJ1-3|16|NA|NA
CASSLRDVSSGNTIYF
TGTGCCAGCAGCCTCAGGGACGTCTCCTCTGGAAACACCATATATTTT